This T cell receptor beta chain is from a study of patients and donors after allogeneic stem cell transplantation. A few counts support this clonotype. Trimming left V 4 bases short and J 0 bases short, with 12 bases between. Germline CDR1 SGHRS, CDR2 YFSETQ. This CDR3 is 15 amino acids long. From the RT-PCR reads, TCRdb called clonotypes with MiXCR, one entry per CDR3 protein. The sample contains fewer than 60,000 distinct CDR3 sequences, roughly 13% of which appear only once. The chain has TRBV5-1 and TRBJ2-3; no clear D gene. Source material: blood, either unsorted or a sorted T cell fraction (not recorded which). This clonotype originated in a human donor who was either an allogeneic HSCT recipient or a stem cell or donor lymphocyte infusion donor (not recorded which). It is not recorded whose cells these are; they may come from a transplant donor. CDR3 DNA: TGCGCCAGCAGCCGTGGAGAGACTAGCACAGATACGCAGTATTTT. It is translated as CASSRGETSTDTQYF. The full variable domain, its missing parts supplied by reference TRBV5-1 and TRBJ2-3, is KAGVTQTPRYLIKTRGQQVTLSCSPISGHRSVSWYQQTPGQGLQFLFEYFSETQRNKGNFPGRFSGRQFSNSRSEMNVSTLELGDSALYLCASSRGETSTDTQYFGPGTRLTVL.